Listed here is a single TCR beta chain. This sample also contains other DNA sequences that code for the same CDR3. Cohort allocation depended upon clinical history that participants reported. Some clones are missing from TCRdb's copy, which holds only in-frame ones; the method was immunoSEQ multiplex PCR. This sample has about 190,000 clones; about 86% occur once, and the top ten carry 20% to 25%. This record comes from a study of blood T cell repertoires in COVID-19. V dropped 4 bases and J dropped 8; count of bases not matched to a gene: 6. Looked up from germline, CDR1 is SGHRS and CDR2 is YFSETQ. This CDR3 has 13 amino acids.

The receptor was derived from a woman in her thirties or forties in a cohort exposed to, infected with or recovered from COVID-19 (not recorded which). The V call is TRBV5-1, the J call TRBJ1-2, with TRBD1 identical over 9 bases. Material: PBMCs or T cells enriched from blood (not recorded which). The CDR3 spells CASSQGQGGGYTF. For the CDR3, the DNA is TGCGCCAGCAGCCAGGGACAGGGCGGCGGCTACACCTTC.